This T cell receptor (beta chain) was obtained from a study of CD8 T cells in Susac syndrome. Study-wide background: Intravenous immunoglobulin alone or corticosteroids were being given to patients with Susac syndrome at blood draw, unless they were therapy-naive.

Study observations and caveats: Maximal CD8+ clonal expansion in Susac was observed within TEMRA cells and among active patients.

The RNA input was 0.5 to 1 ug, and it was reverse transcribed with random hexamers. The TCR beta CDR3 was amplified by immunoSEQ multiplex PCR across 54 Vbeta, 13 Jbeta. In TCRdb, the immunoSEQ multiplex PCR reads were re-called with MiXCR into one record per CDR3 protein. This sample yields about 130,000 distinct CDR3 sequences, of which about 93% are seen a single time; 0.21% belongs to the top ten. On this clonotype itself: The antigen is unknown.

This clonotype originated in a human donor with Susac syndrome. The sample taken for sequencing was CD8+ T cells from PBMCs.

CDR3 nucleotides: TGTGCCAGCAGGGCTAGCGGAGATCCAGATACGCAGTATTTT. Translation: CASRASGDPDTQYF. The J gene is TRBJ2-3, the V gene TRBV12-3 or TRBV12-4; 7 bases line up with TRBD2. The length of the CDR3 is 14 residues. Losses at the gene ends were 6 bases for V and 4 bases for J; bases not matched to a gene: 7.